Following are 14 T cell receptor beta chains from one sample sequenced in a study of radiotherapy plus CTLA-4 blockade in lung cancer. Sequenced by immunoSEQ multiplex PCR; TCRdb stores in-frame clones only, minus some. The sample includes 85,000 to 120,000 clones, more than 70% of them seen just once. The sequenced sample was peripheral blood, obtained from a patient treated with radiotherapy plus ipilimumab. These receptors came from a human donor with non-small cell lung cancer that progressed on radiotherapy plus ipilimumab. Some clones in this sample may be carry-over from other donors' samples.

Here the CDR3 DNA reads TGTGCCAGCAGCCCCGCCCCGGACAGGGCCTACGAGCAGTACTTC. This encodes CASSPAPDRAYEQYF. J is TRBJ2-7 and V is TRBV9, with 8 bases identical to TRBD1. Germline-derived CDR1 and CDR2 are SGDLS and YYNGEE. Trimming at V came to 4 bases and at J to 2 bases, leaving 8 bases not matched to a gene. There are 15 residues in the CDR3.

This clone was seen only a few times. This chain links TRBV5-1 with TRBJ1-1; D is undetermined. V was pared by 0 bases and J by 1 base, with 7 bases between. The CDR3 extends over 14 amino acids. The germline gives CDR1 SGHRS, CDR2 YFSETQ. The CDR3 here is CASSLGGSNTEAFF. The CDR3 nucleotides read TGCGCCAGCAGCTTGGGCGGGTCGAACACTGAAGCTTTCTTT.

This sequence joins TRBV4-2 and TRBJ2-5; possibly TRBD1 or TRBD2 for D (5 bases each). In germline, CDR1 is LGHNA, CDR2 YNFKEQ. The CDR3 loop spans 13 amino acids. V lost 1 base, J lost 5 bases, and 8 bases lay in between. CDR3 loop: CASSQVGVETQYF. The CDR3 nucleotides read TGTGCCAGCAGCCAAGTGGGGGTGGAGACCCAGTACTTC.

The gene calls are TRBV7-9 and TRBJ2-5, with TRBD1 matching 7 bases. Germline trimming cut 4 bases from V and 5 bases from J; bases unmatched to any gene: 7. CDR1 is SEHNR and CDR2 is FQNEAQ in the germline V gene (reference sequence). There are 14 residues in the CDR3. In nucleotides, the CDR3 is TGTGCCAGCAGCTCAGACAGGGTATTGGAGACCCAGTACTTC. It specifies CASSSDRVLETQYF.

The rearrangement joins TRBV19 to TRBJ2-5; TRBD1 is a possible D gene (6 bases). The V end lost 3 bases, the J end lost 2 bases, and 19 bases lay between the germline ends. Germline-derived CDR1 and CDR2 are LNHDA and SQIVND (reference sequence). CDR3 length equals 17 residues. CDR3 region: CASSMLLWDTRQETQYF. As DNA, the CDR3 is TGTGCCAGTAGTATGCTTTTGTGGGACACGCGTCAAGAGACCCAGTACTTC.

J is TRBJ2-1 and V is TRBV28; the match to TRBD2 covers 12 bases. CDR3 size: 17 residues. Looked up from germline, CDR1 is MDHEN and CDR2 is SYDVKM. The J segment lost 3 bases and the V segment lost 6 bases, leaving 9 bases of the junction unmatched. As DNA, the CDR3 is TGTGCCAGCAGATCGAGTACTAGCGGGGGGAACTACAATGAGCAGTTCTTC. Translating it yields CASRSSTSGGNYNEQFF.

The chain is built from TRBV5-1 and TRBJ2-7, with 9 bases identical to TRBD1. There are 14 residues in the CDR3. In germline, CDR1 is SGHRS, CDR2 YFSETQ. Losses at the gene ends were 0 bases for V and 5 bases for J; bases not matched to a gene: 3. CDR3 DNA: TGCGCCAGCAGCTTGGGACAGGGGGACAACGAGCAGTACTTC. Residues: CASSLGQGDNEQYF.

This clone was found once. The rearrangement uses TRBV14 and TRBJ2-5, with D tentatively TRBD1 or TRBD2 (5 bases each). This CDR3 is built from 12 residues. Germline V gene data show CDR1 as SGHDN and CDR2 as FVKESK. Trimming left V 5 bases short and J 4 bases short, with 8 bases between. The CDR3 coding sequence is TGTGCCAGCAGCGGGACCCGAGAGACCCAGTACTTC. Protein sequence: CASSGTRETQYF. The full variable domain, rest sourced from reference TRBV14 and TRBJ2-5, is EAGVTQFPSHSVIEKGQTVTLRCDPISGHDNLYWYRRVMGKEIKFLLHFVKESKQDESGMPNNRFLAERTGGTYSTLKVQPAELEDSGVYFCASSGTRETQYFGPGTRLLVL.

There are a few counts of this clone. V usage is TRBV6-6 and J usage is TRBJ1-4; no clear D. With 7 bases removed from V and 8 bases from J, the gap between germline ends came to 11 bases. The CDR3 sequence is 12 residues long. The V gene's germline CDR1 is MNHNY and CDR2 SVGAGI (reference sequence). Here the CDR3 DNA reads TGTGCCAGCAACGATCTGAACGAAAAACTGTTTTTT. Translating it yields CASNDLNEKLFF.

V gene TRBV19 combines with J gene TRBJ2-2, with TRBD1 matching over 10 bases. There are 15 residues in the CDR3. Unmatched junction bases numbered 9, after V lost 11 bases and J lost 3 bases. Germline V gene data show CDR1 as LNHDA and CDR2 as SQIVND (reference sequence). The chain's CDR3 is CAGSPGQGYTGELFF. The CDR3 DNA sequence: TGTGCCGGTTCACCGGGACAGGGGTACACCGGGGAGCTGTTTTTT.

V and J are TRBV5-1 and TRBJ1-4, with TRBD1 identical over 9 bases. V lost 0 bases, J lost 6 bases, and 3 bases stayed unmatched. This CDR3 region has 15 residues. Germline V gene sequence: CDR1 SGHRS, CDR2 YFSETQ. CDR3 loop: CASSLDRGRDEKLFF. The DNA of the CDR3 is TGCGCCAGCAGCTTGGACAGGGGGCGAGATGAAAAACTGTTTTTT.

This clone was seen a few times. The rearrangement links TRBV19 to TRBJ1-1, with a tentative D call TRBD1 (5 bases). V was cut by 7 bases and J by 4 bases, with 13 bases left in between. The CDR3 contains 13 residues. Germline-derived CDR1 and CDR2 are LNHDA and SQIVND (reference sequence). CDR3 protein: CASTWRGSTEAFF. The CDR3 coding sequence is TGTGCCAGTACTTGGAGGGGATCCACTGAAGCTTTCTTT.

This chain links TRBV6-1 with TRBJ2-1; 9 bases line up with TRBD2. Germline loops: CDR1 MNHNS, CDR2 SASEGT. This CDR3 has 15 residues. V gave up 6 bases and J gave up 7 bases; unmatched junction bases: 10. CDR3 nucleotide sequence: TGTGCCAGCAGGGCCGGGACTAGCCCCCGTAATGAGCAGTTCTTC. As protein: CASRAGTSPRNEQFF.

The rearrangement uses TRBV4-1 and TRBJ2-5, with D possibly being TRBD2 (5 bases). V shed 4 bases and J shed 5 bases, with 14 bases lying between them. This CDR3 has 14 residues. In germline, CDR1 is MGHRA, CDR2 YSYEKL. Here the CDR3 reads CASSPSGVRETQYF. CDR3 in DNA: TGCGCCAGCAGCCCGTCCGGGGTCCGGGAGACCCAGTACTTC.